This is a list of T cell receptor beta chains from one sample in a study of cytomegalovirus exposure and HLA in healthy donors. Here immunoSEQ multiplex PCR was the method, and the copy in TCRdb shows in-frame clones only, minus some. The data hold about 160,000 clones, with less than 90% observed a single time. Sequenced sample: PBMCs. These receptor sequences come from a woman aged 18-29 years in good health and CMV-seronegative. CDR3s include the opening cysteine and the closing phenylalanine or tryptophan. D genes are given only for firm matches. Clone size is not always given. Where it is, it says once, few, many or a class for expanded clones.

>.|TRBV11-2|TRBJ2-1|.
CASSFDSSSYNEQFF
TGTGCCAGCAGCTTCGACTCGAGCTCCTACAATGAGCAGTTCTTC
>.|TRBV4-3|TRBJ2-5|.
CASSQGLSRETQYF
TGCGCCAGCAGCCAGGGGCTTAGCCGAGAGACCCAGTACTTC
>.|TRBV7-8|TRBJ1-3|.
CASSYPGSGNTIYF
TGTGCCAGCAGCTATCCAGGCTCTGGAAACACCATATATTTT
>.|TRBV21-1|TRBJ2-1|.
CARLAGPNEQFF
TGTGCCAGACTAGCGGGCCCCAATGAGCAGTTCTTC
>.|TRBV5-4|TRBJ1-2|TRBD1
CASSHLNQGENGYTF
TGTGCCAGCAGCCACTTGAACCAGGGGGAGAATGGCTACACCTTC
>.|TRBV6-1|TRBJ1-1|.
CATKQGVGTEAFF
TGTGCCACCAAACAGGGAGTGGGCACTGAAGCTTTCTTT
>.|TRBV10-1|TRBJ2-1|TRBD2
CASSESGLAGMNEQFF
TGCGCCAGCAGTGAGTCAGGACTAGCGGGAATGAATGAGCAGTTCTTC
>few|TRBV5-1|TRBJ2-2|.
CASSLARELFF
TGCGCCAGCAGCTTGGCGAGAGAGCTGTTTTTT
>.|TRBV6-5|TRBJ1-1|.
CASSYTPFVWETEAFF
TGTGCCAGCAGTTATACTCCCTTTGTATGGGAGACTGAAGCTTTCTTT
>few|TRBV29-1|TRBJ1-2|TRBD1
CSVPGTGLYGYTF
TGCAGCGTTCCCGGGACAGGACTCTATGGCTACACCTTC
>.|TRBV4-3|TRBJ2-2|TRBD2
CASSRELLAGAPGELFF
TGCGCCAGCAGCCGAGAACTACTAGCGGGAGCCCCCGGGGAGCTGTTTTTT
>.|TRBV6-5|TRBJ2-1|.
CASSSSRDEQFF
TGTGCCAGCAGTTCTAGCAGAGATGAGCAGTTCTTC
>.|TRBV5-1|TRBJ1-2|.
CASSLDGQRTFYGYTF
TGCGCCAGCAGCTTAGACGGACAGAGGACCTTTTATGGCTACACCTTC
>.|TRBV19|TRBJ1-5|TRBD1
CASSLQGNQPQHF
TGTGCCAGTAGCCTACAGGGGAATCAGCCCCAGCATTTT
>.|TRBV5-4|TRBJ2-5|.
CASSPPGETQYF
TGTGCCAGCAGCCCCCCAGGGGAGACCCAGTACTTC
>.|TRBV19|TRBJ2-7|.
CASSTRGLYEQYF
TGTGCCAGTAGTACCCGTGGACTCTACGAGCAGTACTTC
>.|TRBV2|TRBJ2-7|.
CASSDLTYEQYF
TGTGCCAGCAGTGATCTAACTTACGAGCAGTACTTC
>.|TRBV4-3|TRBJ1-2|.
CASSQYSGNYGYTF
TGCGCCAGCAGCCAGTATTCAGGAAACTATGGCTACACCTTC
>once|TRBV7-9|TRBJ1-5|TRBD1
CASSLAEGALGQPQHF
TGTGCCAGCAGCTTAGCGGAGGGGGCGCTTGGTCAGCCCCAGCATTTT
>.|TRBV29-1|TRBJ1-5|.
CSVVLDRTNQPQHF
TGCAGCGTTGTCTTAGACAGGACCAATCAGCCCCAGCATTTT
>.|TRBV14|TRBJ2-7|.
CASSQGVLQYF
TGTGCCAGCAGCCAAGGAGTACTACAGTACTTC
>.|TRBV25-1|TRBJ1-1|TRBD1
CASSEGGQREAFF
TGTGCCAGCAGTGAGGGGGGACAGAGAGAAGCTTTCTTT
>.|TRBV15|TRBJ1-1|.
CATSRDLGSAEAFF
TGTGCCACCAGCAGAGATCTCGGGAGCGCTGAAGCTTTCTTT
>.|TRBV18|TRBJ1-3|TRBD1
CASSPLRDRGLGNTIYF
TGTGCCAGCTCACCATTGAGAGACAGGGGGCTTGGAAACACCATATATTTT
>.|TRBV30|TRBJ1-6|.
CAWSVLGRSSPLHF
TGTGCCTGGAGTGTACTGGGGAGATCGAGCCCCCTCCACTTT
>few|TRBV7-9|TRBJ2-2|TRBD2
CASSVLAGGRTGELFF
TGTGCCAGCAGCGTACTAGCGGGAGGACGCACCGGGGAGCTGTTTTTT
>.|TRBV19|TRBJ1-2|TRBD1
CASTPTDRGYGYTF
TGTGCCAGTACCCCGACGGACAGGGGCTATGGCTACACCTTC
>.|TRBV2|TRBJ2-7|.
CASSEWYSSYEQYF
TGTGCCAGCAGTGAATGGTACAGCTCCTACGAGCAGTACTTC
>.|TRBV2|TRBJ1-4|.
CASSSQRTNEKLFF
TGTGCCAGCAGTTCACAGAGAACTAATGAAAAACTGTTTTTT
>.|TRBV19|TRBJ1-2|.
CASSTRQRTPNYGYTF
TGTGCCAGTAGCACGAGACAGAGAACCCCTAACTATGGCTACACCTTC
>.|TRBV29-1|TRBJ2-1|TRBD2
CSVESRTSGFSSYNEQFF
TGCAGCGTTGAGTCCAGGACTAGCGGGTTTAGCTCCTACAATGAGCAGTTCTTC
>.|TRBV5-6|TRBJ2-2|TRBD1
CASSERRDRGPGGELFF
TGTGCCAGCAGCGAACGCCGGGACAGGGGGCCTGGCGGGGAGCTGTTTTTT
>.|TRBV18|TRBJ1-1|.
CASSPSTEAFF
TGTGCCAGCTCCCCGAGCACTGAAGCTTTCTTT
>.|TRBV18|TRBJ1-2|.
CASSPRRAGAAYGYTF
TGTGCCAGCTCACCAAGGAGAGCAGGGGCAGCCTATGGCTACACCTTC
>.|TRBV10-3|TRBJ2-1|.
CAIMGLSYNEQFF
TGTGCCATTATGGGACTTTCATACAATGAGCAGTTCTTC
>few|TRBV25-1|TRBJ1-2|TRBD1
CASTTGGRYGYTF
TGTGCCAGCACGACAGGGGGACGGTATGGCTACACCTTC
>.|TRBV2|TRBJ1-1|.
CASSAPRALAPEAFF
TGTGCCAGCAGTGCCCCCAGGGCCTTGGCCCCTGAAGCTTTCTTT
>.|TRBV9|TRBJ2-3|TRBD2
CASRDRTRDTQYF
TGTGCCAGCAGGGACCGGACTAGAGATACGCAGTATTTT
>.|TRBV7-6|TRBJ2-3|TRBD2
CASSHRLAGNTNTQYF
TGTGCCAGCAGCCATCGACTAGCGGGAAACACTAATACGCAGTATTTT
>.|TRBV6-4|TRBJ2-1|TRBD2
CASSDTPAGGTYNEQFF
TGTGCCAGCAGTGATACACCGGCCGGGGGGACCTACAATGAGCAGTTCTTC
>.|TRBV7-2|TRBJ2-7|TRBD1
CASSPYGQGESYEQYF
TGTGCCAGCAGCCCCTACGGACAGGGGGAATCCTACGAGCAGTACTTC